This passage covers 8 T cell receptor beta chains from one sample sequenced in a study of CD8+ T cells in alopecia areata. The authors extracted RNA and reverse transcribed it into cDNA as the sequencing template. Assay: immunoSEQ multiplex PCR; the TCRdb copy retains only in-frame clones and omits some. The sample has under 150,000 clones, roughly 50% seen once. Treatment meaning: oral pan-JAK inhibitor, 5-10 mg twice daily. Sequenced here: CD4+ T cells sorted from blood, sampled at week 24, from a patient treated with tofacitinib. All receptors derive from a human donor with alopecia areata.

The gene calls are TRBV4-1 and TRBJ2-5; 14 bases fit TRBD2. There are 14 residues in the CDR3. Germline V gene sequence: CDR1 MGHRA, CDR2 YSYEKL. The ends lost 7 bases at V and 6 bases at J; junction bases unmatched: 4. The CDR3 DNA reads TGCGCCAGCAAGACTAGCGGGGGGGCAAAGACCCAGTACTTC. Protein: CASKTSGGAKTQYF.

The chain has TRBV9 and TRBJ1-6, with D possibly TRBD1 on 5 matching bases. Germline V CDR1 and CDR2: SGDLS, YYNGEE. Trimming took 0 bases from V and 10 from J, leaving 11 bases between them. CDR3 length equals 14 residues. CDR3 sequence: CASSVGEGDSPLHF. DNA for the CDR3: TGTGCCAGCAGCGTAGGGGAAGGGGACTCACCCCTCCACTTT. Supplemented by reference TRBV9 and TRBJ1-6, the full variable domain reads DSGVTQTPKHLITATGQRVTLRCSPRSGDLSVYWYQQSLDQGLQFLIQYYNGEERAKGNILERFSAQQFPDLHSELNLSSLELGDSALYFCASSVGEGDSPLHFGNGTRLTVT.

The V and J genes are TRBV30 and TRBJ1-6, with D perhaps TRBD1 (6 bases). The CDR3 sequence is 18 residues long. CDR1 and CDR2 from the germline V gene are GTSNPN and SVGIG (reference sequence). The V end was cut by 3 bases, the J end by 10 bases, with 28 bases between. The chain's CDR3 is CAWRPGPASGALGSPLHF. DNA for the CDR3: TGTGCCTGGAGGCCCGGGCCGGCCTCGGGGGCCCTGGGATCACCCCTCCACTTT.

The chain recombines TRBV18 with TRBJ1-5, with 7 bases identical to TRBD1. In germline, CDR1 is KGHSH, CDR2 LQKENI. The CDR3 is made up of 17 amino acids. With V trimmed by 1 base and J by 6 bases, 12 bases remained unmatched. The CDR3 protein is CASSPLSPGTAAQPQHF. DNA of the CDR3: TGTGCCAGCTCACCACTGTCGCCCGGGACAGCGGCTCAGCCCCAGCATTTT. The full variable domain, completed using reference TRBV18 and TRBJ1-5, is NAGVMQNPRHLVRRRGQEARLRCSPMKGHSHVYWYRQLPEEGLKFMVYLQKENIIDESGMPKERFSAEFPKEGPSILRIQQVVRGDSAAYFCASSPLSPGTAAQPQHFGDGTRLSIL.

The chain carries TRBV29-1 and TRBJ1-3; 7 bases are shared with TRBD1. Trimming cost V 6 bases and J 4 bases; bases outside gene matches: 6. The CDR3 length is 13 residues. From germline, CDR1 is SQVTM and CDR2 ANQGSEA. The CDR3: CSVTGSVGNTIYF. CDR3 DNA: TGCAGCGTGACAGGGTCAGTCGGAAACACCATATATTTT.

J is TRBJ2-5 and V is TRBV5-1; D call uncertain. Trimming removed 3 bases at V and 7 bases at J, with 13 bases between. The CDR3 consists of 13 residues. From germline, CDR1 is SGHRS and CDR2 YFSETQ. The CDR3 nucleotides read TGCGCCAGCAGCTCAGAAGCGTCAGGGACCCAGTACTTC. Residues: CASSSEASGTQYF.

This chain connects TRBV27 to TRBJ2-3; 9 bases fit TRBD1. Trimming cost V 3 bases and J 1 base; bases outside gene matches: 8. CDR3 length: 17 residues. Germline V CDR1 and CDR2: MNHEY, SMNVEV (reference sequence). The CDR3 sequence is CASSLTTGGAGTDTQYF. CDR3 nucleotide sequence: TGTGCCAGCAGTTTGACCACAGGGGGCGCGGGCACAGATACGCAGTATTTT.

Notes on this clone: Other nucleotide sequences in the sample specify the same CDR3. The chain couples TRBV30 to TRBJ1-1; D is undetermined. V lost 5 bases and J 1 base, leaving 11 bases between the germline ends. This CDR3 comprises 13 residues. Germline assignment: CDR1 GTSNPN and CDR2 SVGIG (reference sequence). CDR3 coding DNA: TGTGCCTGGGGCCGACAAGGGAACACTGAAGCTTTCTTT. Its protein product is CAWGRQGNTEAFF.